Below, 18 T cell receptor beta chains from the same sample are listed, as sequenced in a study of blood T cell repertoires in COVID-19. Measured with immunoSEQ multiplex PCR; TCRdb has only the in-frame clones, and not every one. The sample records about 170,000 clones, around 82% being singletons. The sample comprised peripheral blood. The receptors stem from a human donor with acute or convalescent COVID-19. The donor label of this sample is uncertain.

J is TRBJ1-2 and V is TRBV3-1 (or the pseudogene TRBV3-2); D is unclear. The V gene's germline CDR1 is LGHDT and CDR2 YNNKEL (reference sequence). The V end lost 1 base, the J end lost 9 bases, and 9 bases lay between the germline ends. This CDR3 is 12 amino acids long. The CDR3, as DNA: TGTGCCAGCAGCCAAGTATCTCAGAGCTACACCTTC. This gives the protein CASSQVSQSYTF.

Written as DNA, the CDR3 is TGTGCCAGCAGTTACTCCCGACAGAACTATGGCTACACCTTC. Its protein product is CASSYSRQNYGYTF. The gene calls are TRBV6-2 or TRBV6-3 and TRBJ1-2; weak D call: TRBD1 (5 bases). Per the germline V gene, CDR1 is MNHEY and CDR2 is SVGEGT. The ends were cut back, 0 bases at V and 2 bases at J, with 7 bases in the middle. The CDR3 extends over 14 amino acids.

This clone has more than one count but fewer than ten. The chain employs TRBV7-9 and TRBJ2-7; 8 nucleotides line up with TRBD1. Per the germline V gene, CDR1 is SEHNR and CDR2 is FQNEAQ (reference sequence). V lost 4 bases and J lost 2; bases outside the gene matches: 4. The CDR3 consists of 14 residues. CDR3 sequence reads: CASSSGQGTYEQYF. The CDR3 coding sequence is TGTGCCAGCAGCTCCGGACAGGGTACCTACGAGCAGTACTTC.

The chain couples TRBV27 to TRBJ2-3, with 7 nucleotides matching TRBD1. The CDR3 covers 15 residues. V shed 6 bases, J shed 4 bases, and the junction held 10 bases outside the gene matches. Germline V gives CDR1 MNHEY, CDR2 SMNVEV (reference sequence). The CDR3 loop is CASSADDRVADTQYF. In DNA form, the CDR3 reads TGTGCCAGCAGCGCCGACGACAGGGTCGCAGATACGCAGTATTTT.

The chain carries TRBV2 and TRBJ2-7; a possible D gene is TRBD2 (6 bases). CDR1 is SNHLY, CDR2 FYNNEI, per germline. This CDR3 has 16 amino acids. V lost 6 bases and J lost 3, with 21 bases in between. This CDR3 is CASRKTLVTGDYEQYF. The CDR3 DNA reads as TGTGCCAGCAGGAAAACACTGGTGACGGGGGACTACGAGCAGTACTTC.

The genes are TRBV5-6 and TRBJ2-2, with D maybe TRBD2 (5 bases). The CDR3 is 15 residues long. Trimming pared 2 bases from V and 6 bases from J, leaving 14 bases between. Germline V lookup: CDR1 SGHDT, CDR2 YYEEEE. This chain's CDR3 is CASSFRAAAAGELFF. Written as DNA, the CDR3 is TGTGCCAGCAGCTTCCGAGCGGCCGCCGCCGGGGAGCTGTTTTTT.

The CDR3 loop is CSVETSGSSYEQYF. Here the CDR3 DNA reads TGCAGCGTGGAGACTAGCGGAAGCTCCTACGAGCAGTACTTC. This chain connects TRBV29-1 to TRBJ2-7, with 9 bases matching TRBD2. CDR1 SQVTM and CDR2 ANQGSEA come from the germline V gene. J was trimmed by 0 bases and V by 6 bases; bases with no gene match: 6. CDR3 length: 14 residues.

This clone was observed many times. This chain uses TRBV5-5 with TRBJ1-2; TRBD1 is a possible D gene (5 bases). Germline-derived CDR1 and CDR2 are SGHKS and YYEKEE (reference sequence). This CDR3 is built from 14 residues. V was cut by 2 bases and J by 4 bases, with 12 bases left in between. The CDR3 protein is CASSFGGDRYGYTF. The CDR3 DNA is TGTGCCAGCAGCTTTGGCGGGGACCGCTATGGCTACACCTTC.

This clone was seen just once. The CDR3: CASSRRTGTGNEQFF. The CDR3 bases are TGTGCCAGCAGCCGCCGGACAGGGACGGGCAATGAGCAGTTCTTC. J is TRBJ2-1 and V is TRBV7-3; TRBD1 matches 8 bases. Germline V gene lookup returns CDR1 SGHTA and CDR2 FQGTGA. The CDR3 has 15 residues. Losses at the gene ends were 5 bases for V and 6 bases for J; bases not matched to a gene: 9.

The chain combines TRBV28 with TRBJ1-1; D is undetermined. The germline V gene has CDR1 MDHEN and CDR2 SYDVKM. The CDR3 length is 14 residues. Trimming stripped 2 bases from V and 10 bases from J, with 17 bases between. CDR3 in amino acids: CASSLTTELLGAFF. CDR3 nucleotide sequence: TGTGCCAGCAGTTTAACCACCGAATTACTTGGAGCTTTCTTT.

J is TRBJ1-4 and V is TRBV30; D is ambiguous. V was cut by 2 bases and J by 8 bases, with 12 bases left in between. This CDR3 contains 13 residues. In germline, CDR1 is GTSNPN, CDR2 SVGIG (reference sequence). The CDR3 coding sequence is TGTGCCTGGAGTCGGGGTGGGTCGGAAAAACTGTTTTTT. This codes for CAWSRGGSEKLFF.

The CDR3 DNA reads as TGTGCCAGCAGTGACGGACCGGGACTAGCGGGGGGGCCAACAGATACGCAGTATTTT. Its translation: CASSDGPGLAGGPTDTQYF. This chain uses TRBV2 with TRBJ2-3; 16 nucleotides line up with TRBD2. The trim removed 3 bases at V and 3 bases at J, leaving 9 bases unmatched. The CDR3 contains 19 residues. Germline CDR1 reads SNHLY; CDR2 reads FYNNEI.

The table lists this clone with a count of one. The chain is built from TRBV28 and TRBJ1-2; maybe TRBD1 (6 bases). This CDR3 is built from 14 residues. V dropped 6 bases and J dropped 2 bases, with 13 bases sitting between them. The germline gives CDR1 MDHEN, CDR2 SYDVKM. CDR3 nucleotide sequence: TGTGCCAGCAGCCCCGGACAGCTAAACTATGGCTACACCTTC. Protein sequence: CASSPGQLNYGYTF.

The rearrangement uses TRBV29-1 and TRBJ2-2; D is undetermined. With 7 bases removed from V and 0 bases from J, the gap between germline ends came to 6 bases. This CDR3 is 12 amino acids long. From germline, CDR1 is SQVTM and CDR2 ANQGSEA. CDR3 sequence reads: CSATANTGELFF. The CDR3, as DNA: TGCAGCGCCACAGCGAACACCGGGGAGCTGTTTTTT.

The chain carries TRBV2 and TRBJ2-1; TRBD1 aligns across 9 bases. CDR3 length: 18 amino acids. V lost 6 bases and J lost 7; bases outside the gene matches: 19. CDR1 is SNHLY, CDR2 FYNNEI, per germline. This CDR3 reads CASRTPNSRQGGPNEQFF. In nucleotides, the CDR3 is TGTGCCAGCAGAACCCCGAATTCGAGACAGGGGGGTCCGAATGAGCAGTTCTTC. Full variable domain (rest looked up from reference TRBV2 and TRBJ2-1): EPEVTQTPSHQVTQMGQEVILRCVPISNHLYFYWYRQILGQKVEFLVSFYNNEISEKSEIFDDQFSVERPDGSNFTLKIRSTKLEDSAMYFCASRTPNSRQGGPNEQFFGPGTRLTVL.

V is TRBV28 and J is TRBJ2-5; tentatively, D is TRBD2 (6 bases). This CDR3 spans 16 amino acids. CDR1 is MDHEN, CDR2 SYDVKM, per germline. V was pared by 3 bases and J by 3 bases, with 17 bases between. CDR3 nucleotides: TGTGCCAGCAGTTTTAGCCCCTTGGGAGGAAAAGAGACCCAGTACTTC. It specifies CASSFSPLGGKETQYF.

This sequence joins TRBV29-1 and TRBJ1-1, with 9 bases identical to TRBD1. Germline V lookup: CDR1 SQVTM, CDR2 ANQGSEA. The CDR3 consists of 15 residues. V shed 6 bases and J 2 bases; nucleotides not matched to a gene: 10. The CDR3 DNA reads TGCAGCGTGGGGGGACAGGGTGTCATAAACACTGAAGCTTTCTTT. It translates to CSVGGQGVINTEAFF.

The chain has TRBV11-1 and TRBJ2-5; the D gene is possibly TRBD2 (5 bases). The germline V gene has CDR1 SGHAT and CDR2 FQDESV (reference sequence). CDR3 length: 15 residues. Trimming left V 1 base short and J 2 bases short, with 11 bases between. CDR3 amino acids: CASSLGGRGQETQYF. DNA for the CDR3: TGTGCCAGCAGCTTAGGCGGAAGAGGGCAAGAGACCCAGTACTTC.